This is a list of T cell receptor beta chains from one sample in a study of shared clonotypes between healthy human individuals. Assay used: immunoSEQ multiplex PCR; TCRdb lists only in-frame clones, some missing. The profile shows approximately 92,000 clones, almost 70% of them singletons. The specimen sequenced was memory CD8+ T cells sorted from blood. These receptors originate from a man aged 25-45 years in good health. CDR3s include the opening cysteine and the closing phenylalanine or tryptophan. A D gene is named only where the DNA matches it firmly. Not every row has a clone size; where given, it reads once, few, many or a size class.

j_call d_call clone_size v_call cdr3_aa cdr3_nt
TRBJ1-1 NA NA TRBV15 CATSRDFSYAEAFF TGTGCCACCAGCAGAGATTTTTCGTACGCTGAAGCTTTCTTT
TRBJ2-7 NA NA TRBV20-1 CSAASADEQYF TGCAGTGCGGCCTCAGCGGACGAGCAGTACTTC
TRBJ2-1 TRBD2 NA TRBV27 CASSLPSGSYNEQFF TGTGCCAGCAGTTTACCCAGCGGGAGTTACAATGAGCAGTTCTTC
TRBJ1-1 TRBD1 NA TRBV5-6 CASSRTGVRTEAFF TGTGCCAGCAGCCGGACAGGGGTTCGCACTGAAGCTTTCTTT
TRBJ2-7 NA once TRBV6-1 CASIRDTSYEQYF TGTGCCAGCATCCGGGACACATCCTACGAGCAGTACTTC
TRBJ2-1 TRBD2 NA TRBV28 CASSLAGGPPEQFF TGTGCCAGCAGTCTAGCGGGAGGCCCACCTGAGCAGTTCTTC
TRBJ1-1 TRBD1 once TRBV10-1 CASSSTGFDGAFF TGCGCCAGCAGTTCGACAGGGTTCGATGGAGCTTTCTTT
TRBJ2-3 TRBD1 few TRBV5-5 CASSLLRQGAGDTQYF TGTGCCAGCAGCTTGCTTAGACAGGGGGCAGGAGATACGCAGTATTTT
TRBJ2-1 NA NA TRBV23-1 CASSHFALNEQFF TGCGCCAGCAGTCACTTCGCTTTAAATGAGCAGTTCTTC
TRBJ2-7 NA NA TRBV4-3 CASSQDPQSGGRPIDEQYF TGCGCCAGCAGCCAAGATCCCCAATCTGGGGGGAGACCCATCGACGAGCAGTACTTC
TRBJ2-3 NA NA TRBV7-2 CASSSSSGTYF TGTGCCAGCAGCTCCTCCTCCGGGACATACTTT
TRBJ2-1 NA once TRBV27 CASSGSYLNEQFF TGTGCCAGCAGCGGGAGTTACTTGAATGAGCAGTTCTTC
TRBJ2-7 NA NA TRBV30 CAWSVSISGPYEQYF TGTGCCTGGAGTGTAAGTATTAGCGGACCCTACGAGCAGTACTTC
TRBJ2-3 NA NA TRBV27 CASSFLRGDTQYF TGTGCCAGCAGTTTCCTCCGGGGAGATACGCAGTATTTT
TRBJ2-1 NA NA TRBV29-1 CSVCTVLSYNEQFF TGCAGCGTGTGTACTGTGCTTAGCTACAATGAGCAGTTCTTC
TRBJ1-1 TRBD1 many TRBV6-1 CASSEVDRVIVAFF TGTGCCAGCAGTGAAGTTGACAGGGTTATTGTAGCTTTCTTT
TRBJ2-7 NA NA TRBV27 CASSFGGSYEQYF TGTGCCAGCAGTTTTGGGGGTTCCTACGAGCAGTACTTC
TRBJ2-3 NA many TRBV11-3 CASSPTPRGAQYF TGTGCCAGCAGCCCGACCCCTCGGGGAGCGCAGTATTTT
TRBJ2-7 NA NA TRBV2 CASSAMGGSKYF TGTGCCAGCAGTGCAATGGGGGGCTCGAAGTACTTC
TRBJ1-1 NA NA TRBV4-1 CASSQENLNTEAFF TGCGCCAGCAGCCAAGAAAACTTAAACACTGAAGCTTTCTTT
TRBJ2-3 TRBD2 NA TRBV7-8 CASSFETSGGGSSTDTQYF TGTGCCAGCAGCTTCGAGACTAGCGGGGGGGGCTCTAGCACAGATACGCAGTATTTT
TRBJ2-1 NA NA TRBV19 CASSITHNNEQFF TGTGCCAGTAGTATAACCCATAACAATGAGCAGTTCTTC
TRBJ1-1 NA NA TRBV7-3 CASSAASDGLGAEAFF TGTGCCAGCAGCGCCGCGAGCGACGGGCTGGGCGCTGAAGCTTTCTTT
TRBJ2-1 NA once TRBV6-1 CASSEVGGNSYNEQFF TGTGCCAGCAGTGAAGTGGGCGGTAACTCCTACAATGAGCAGTTCTTC
TRBJ2-3 TRBD2 NA TRBV19 CASSKRLAGIDTQYF TGTGCCAGTAGTAAAAGACTAGCGGGAATAGATACGCAGTATTTT
TRBJ2-1 TRBD1 NA TRBV9 CASSETGLNNEQFF TGTGCCAGCAGCGAGACAGGGTTGAACAATGAGCAGTTCTTC
TRBJ1-5 NA many TRBV27 CASSPRGVLNQPQHF TGTGCCAGCAGTCCGAGGGGGGTTCTGAATCAGCCCCAGCATTTT
TRBJ2-1 NA NA TRBV5-6 CASTRTAYNEQFF TGTGCCAGCACCCGGACAGCCTACAATGAGCAGTTCTTC
TRBJ2-5 NA NA TRBV7-9 CASSLIGSQETQYF TGTGCCAGCAGCTTAATTGGGAGCCAAGAGACCCAGTACTTC
TRBJ2-7 NA NA TRBV18 CASSPQAGGGPYEQYF TGTGCCAGCTCACCACAGGCAGGGGGAGGACCCTACGAGCAGTACTTC
TRBJ2-1 TRBD2 few TRBV10-3 CAISEASSGDYNEQFF TGTGCCATCAGTGAGGCGTCTAGCGGGGACTACAATGAGCAGTTCTTC
TRBJ2-1 NA NA TRBV30 CAWSGQGSQNEQFF TGTGCCTGGAGTGGGCAGGGAAGCCAGAATGAGCAGTTCTTC